This record covers a single TCR beta chain. A lack of ophthalmopathy progression within 18 months defined stable Graves' hyperthyroidism. The sample originates from a study of T cells in Graves' hyperthyroidism and ophthalmopathy. The CDR3 covers 14 residues. Trimming took off 0 bases at V and 5 bases at J, with 11 bases between the two ends. Looked up from germline, CDR1 is MGHRA and CDR2 is YSYEKL. TCR beta CDR3 sequences were amplified from RNA transcripts. RT-PCR in the first round (using the HTBI primer set) targeted the TCR CDR3. Each CDR3 protein gets one entry after TCRdb re-called the multiplex PCR reads with MiXCR. The sample has fewer than 900,000 distinct CDR3 sequences, around 15% seen once.

This TCR was sampled from a man between 18 and 29 years old with Graves' hyperthyroidism. The material sequenced was blood. This chain links TRBV4-1 with TRBJ2-7, with D possibly matching TRBD2 (7 bases). CDR3 in DNA: TGCGCCAGCAGCCAAGAATCGGGGGGCGACGAGCAGTACTTC. This gives the protein CASSQESGGDEQYF.